The rows below give T cell receptor beta chains drawn from one sample of a study of vaccination and CD4 T cells after COVID-19. TCRdb re-called the PCR reads with MiXCR, one entry per CDR3 protein. The sample includes about 19,000 distinct CDR3 sequences, 60% to 80% of them seen just once. Source: CD4+ T cells from blood, taken before SARS-CoV-2 vaccination. The receptors were sampled from a human donor who had recovered from COVID-19. The CDR3 runs from the conserved cysteine through the conserved F or W. A D gene is named only where the DNA matches it firmly. Size is stated for part of the rows, as once, few or many counts, or as a class when the clone is expanded.

D: TRBD2; size: once; V: TRBV28; J: TRBJ2-4; DNA: TGTGCCAGCAGGCCTAGCGGAGCCAAAAACATTCAGTACTTC; CDR3: CASRPSGAKNIQYF
D: TRBD1; size: .; V: TRBV20-1; J: TRBJ2-4; DNA: TGCAGTGCCCGAAACACCCTTGGACAGGGTACAGACATTCAGTACTTC; CDR3: CSARNTLGQGTDIQYF
D: .; size: .; V: TRBV24-1; J: TRBJ2-2; DNA: TGTGCCACCAGTGCCCTCAGGAGGGGGGAGCTGTTTTTT; CDR3: CATSALRRGELFF
D: .; size: few; V: TRBV6-1; J: TRBJ2-5; DNA: TGTGCCAGCCATAGGGGAGAGACCCAGTACTTC; CDR3: CASHRGETQYF
D: .; size: .; V: TRBV6-5; J: TRBJ2-3; DNA: TGTGCCAGCAGTTACTCCCGCGCAGATACGCAGTATTTT; CDR3: CASSYSRADTQYF
D: .; size: .; V: TRBV2; J: TRBJ2-5; DNA: TGTACCAGCAGACGAGAAGGAGAGACCCAGTACTTC; CDR3: CTSRREGETQYF
D: TRBD1; size: few; V: TRBV20-1; J: TRBJ1-5; DNA: TGCAGTGCGCAAATATCCGGGACAGAGGCAGGGACCCAGCATTTT; CDR3: CSAQISGTEAGTQHF
D: TRBD1; size: .; V: TRBV20-1; J: TRBJ1-1; DNA: TGCAGTGCCGCCGGGACAGCCCACCAACCCCTGAACACTGAAGCTTTCTTT; CDR3: CSAAGTAHQPLNTEAFF
D: TRBD1; size: once; V: TRBV20-1; J: TRBJ2-5; DNA: TGCAGTGCTACCGCCGGGACAGGGAAAGGGGAGACCCAGTACTTC; CDR3: CSATAGTGKGETQYF
D: TRBD1; size: .; V: TRBV6-1; J: TRBJ1-6; DNA: TGTGCCAGCAGTGACCGGGACAGCAGCTCACCCCTCCACTTT; CDR3: CASSDRDSSSPLHF